This entry lists 3 T cell receptor beta chains sequenced from one sample in a study of blood T cell repertoires in COVID-19. Sequenced by immunoSEQ multiplex PCR; TCRdb stores in-frame clones only, minus some. The data show some 39,000 clones, with roughly 90% seen just once and roughly 5.2% held by the top ten. Sequencing was carried out using peripheral blood. These receptors all stem from a human donor in a cohort sampled during active COVID-19.

The chain has TRBV28 and TRBJ2-7; weak D call: TRBD2 (5 bases). The V end lost 5 bases, the J end lost 0 bases, and 17 bases lay between the germline ends. This CDR3 region has 16 residues. Germline V gene sequence: CDR1 MDHEN, CDR2 SYDVKM. The CDR3 reads CASSQSSDGNSYEQYF. As DNA, the CDR3 is TGTGCCAGCAGTCAATCATCGGACGGGAACTCCTACGAGCAGTACTTC.

In DNA form, the CDR3 reads TGTGCCAGCAGTATTCCAGGGTCATCCTACGAGCAGTACTTC. It specifies CASSIPGSSYEQYF. The chain carries TRBV5-8 and TRBJ2-7; the D gene is possibly TRBD1 (5 bases). The germline V gene has CDR1 SGHTS and CDR2 YDEGEE. This CDR3 region has 14 residues. V was clipped by 5 bases and J by 1 base, with 13 bases between them.

This clone appeared a few times. This chain links TRBV9 with TRBJ1-2; a possible D gene is TRBD1 (6 bases). V was shortened by 3 bases and J by 6 bases, with 18 bases between the two germline ends. Germline V gene data show CDR1 as SGDLS and CDR2 as YYNGEE. The CDR3 spans 15 residues. CDR3 in DNA: TGTGCCAGCAGCGAGCCGATCTCAGGGGTTGATGGCTACACCTTC. Its translation is CASSEPISGVDGYTF.